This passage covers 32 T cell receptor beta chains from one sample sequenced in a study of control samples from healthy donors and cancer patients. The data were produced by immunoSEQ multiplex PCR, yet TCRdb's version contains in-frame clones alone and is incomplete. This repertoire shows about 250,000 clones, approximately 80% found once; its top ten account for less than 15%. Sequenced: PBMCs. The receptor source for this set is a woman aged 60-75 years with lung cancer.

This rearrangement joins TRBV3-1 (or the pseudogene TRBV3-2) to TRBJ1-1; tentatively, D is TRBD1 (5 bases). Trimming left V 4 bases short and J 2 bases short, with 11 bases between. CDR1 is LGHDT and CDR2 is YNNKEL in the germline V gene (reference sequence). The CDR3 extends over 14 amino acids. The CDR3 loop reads CASSPYGGNTEAFF. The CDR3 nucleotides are TGTGCCAGCAGCCCTTACGGGGGTAACACTGAAGCTTTCTTT.

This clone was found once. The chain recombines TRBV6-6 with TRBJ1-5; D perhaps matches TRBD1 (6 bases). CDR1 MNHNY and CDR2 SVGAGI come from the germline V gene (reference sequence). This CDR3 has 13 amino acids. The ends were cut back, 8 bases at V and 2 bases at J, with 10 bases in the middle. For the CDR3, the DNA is TGTGCCAGCGCGGGGGCAGGCAATCAGCCCCAGCATTTT. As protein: CASAGAGNQPQHF.

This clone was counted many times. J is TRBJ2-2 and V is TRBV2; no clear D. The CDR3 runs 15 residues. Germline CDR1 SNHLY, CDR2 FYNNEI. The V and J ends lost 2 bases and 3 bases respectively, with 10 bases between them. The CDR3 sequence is CASSESGHYTGELFF. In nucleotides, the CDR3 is TGTGCCAGCAGTGAATCAGGCCACTACACCGGGGAGCTGTTTTTT.

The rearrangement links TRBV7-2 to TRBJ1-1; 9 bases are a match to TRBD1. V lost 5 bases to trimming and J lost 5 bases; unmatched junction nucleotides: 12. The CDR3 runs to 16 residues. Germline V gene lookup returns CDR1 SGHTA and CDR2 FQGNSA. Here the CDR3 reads CASSRSGTGKETEAFF. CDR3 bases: TGTGCCAGCAGCCGGTCCGGGACAGGGAAAGAAACTGAAGCTTTCTTT.

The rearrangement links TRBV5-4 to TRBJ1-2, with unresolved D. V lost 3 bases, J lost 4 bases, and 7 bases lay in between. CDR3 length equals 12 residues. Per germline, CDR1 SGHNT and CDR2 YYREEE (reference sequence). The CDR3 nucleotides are TGTGCCAGCAGCTCCGATAGCTATGGCTACACCTTC. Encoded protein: CASSSDSYGYTF. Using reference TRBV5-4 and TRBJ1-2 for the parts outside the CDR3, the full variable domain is ETGVTQSPTHLIKTRGQQVTLRCSSQSGHNTVSWYQQALGQGPQFIFQYYREEENGRGNFPPRFSGLQFPNYSSELNVNALELDDSALYLCASSSDSYGYTFGSGTRLTVV.

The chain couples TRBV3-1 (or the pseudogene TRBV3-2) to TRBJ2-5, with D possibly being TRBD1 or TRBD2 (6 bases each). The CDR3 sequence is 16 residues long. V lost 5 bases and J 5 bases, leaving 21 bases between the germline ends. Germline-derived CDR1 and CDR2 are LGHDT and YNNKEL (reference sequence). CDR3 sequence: CASSFGQLLGGETQYF. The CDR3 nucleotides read TGTGCCAGCAGCTTCGGACAGCTACTCGGAGGGGAGACCCAGTACTTC.

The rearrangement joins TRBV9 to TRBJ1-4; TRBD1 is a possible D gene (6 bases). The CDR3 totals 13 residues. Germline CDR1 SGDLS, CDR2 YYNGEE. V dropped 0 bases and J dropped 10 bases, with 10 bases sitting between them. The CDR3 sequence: CASSVDRERKLFF. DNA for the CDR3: TGTGCCAGCAGCGTAGACAGGGAGAGAAAACTGTTTTTT.

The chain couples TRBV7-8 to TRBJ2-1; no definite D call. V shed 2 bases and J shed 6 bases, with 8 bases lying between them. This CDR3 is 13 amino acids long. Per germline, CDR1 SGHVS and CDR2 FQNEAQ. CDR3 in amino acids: CASSLLVGNEQFF. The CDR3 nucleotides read TGTGCCAGCAGCTTATTAGTCGGCAATGAGCAGTTCTTC.

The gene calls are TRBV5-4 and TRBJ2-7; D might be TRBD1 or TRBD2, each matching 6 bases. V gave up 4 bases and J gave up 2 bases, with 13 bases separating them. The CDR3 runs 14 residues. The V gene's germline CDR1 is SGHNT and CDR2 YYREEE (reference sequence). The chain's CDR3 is CASSVGGQTYEQYF. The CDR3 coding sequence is TGTGCCAGCAGCGTGGGAGGACAGACCTACGAGCAGTACTTC.

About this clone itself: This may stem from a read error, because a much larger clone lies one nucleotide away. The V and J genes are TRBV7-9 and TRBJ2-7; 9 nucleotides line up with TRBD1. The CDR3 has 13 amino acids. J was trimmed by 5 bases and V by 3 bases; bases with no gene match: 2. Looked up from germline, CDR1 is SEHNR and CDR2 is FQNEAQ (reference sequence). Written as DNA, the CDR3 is TGTGCCAGCAGCTTTACAGGGGGCGACGAGCAGTACTTC. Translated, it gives CASSFTGGDEQYF.

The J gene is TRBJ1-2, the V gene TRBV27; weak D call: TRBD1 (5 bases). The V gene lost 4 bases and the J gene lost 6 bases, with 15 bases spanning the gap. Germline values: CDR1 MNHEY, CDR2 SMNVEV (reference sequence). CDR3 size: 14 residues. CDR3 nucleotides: TGTGCCAGCAGTTCTCCCTGGGGGGGTGATGGCTACACCTTC. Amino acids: CASSSPWGGDGYTF.

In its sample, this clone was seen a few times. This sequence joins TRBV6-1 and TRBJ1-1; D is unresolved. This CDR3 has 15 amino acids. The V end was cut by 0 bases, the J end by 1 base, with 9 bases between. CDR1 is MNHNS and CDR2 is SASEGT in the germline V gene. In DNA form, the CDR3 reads TGTGCCAGCAGTGAAGCATCATGGGGGAACACTGAAGCTTTCTTT. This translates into CASSEASWGNTEAFF.

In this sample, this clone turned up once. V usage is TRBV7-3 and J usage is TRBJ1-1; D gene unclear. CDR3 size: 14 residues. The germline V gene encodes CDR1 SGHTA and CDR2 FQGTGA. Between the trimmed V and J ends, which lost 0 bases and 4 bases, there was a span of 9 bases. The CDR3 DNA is TGTGCCAGCAGCTTAACGGCGGGTCCCACTGAAGCTTTCTTT. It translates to CASSLTAGPTEAFF.

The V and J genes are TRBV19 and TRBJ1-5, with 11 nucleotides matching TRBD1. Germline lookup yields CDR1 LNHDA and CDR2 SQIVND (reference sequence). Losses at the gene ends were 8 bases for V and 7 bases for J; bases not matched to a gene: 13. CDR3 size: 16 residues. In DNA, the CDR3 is TGTGCCAGTTGGACAGGGGGCACGGTTACTAGCCAGCCCCAGCATTTT. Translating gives CASWTGGTVTSQPQHF.

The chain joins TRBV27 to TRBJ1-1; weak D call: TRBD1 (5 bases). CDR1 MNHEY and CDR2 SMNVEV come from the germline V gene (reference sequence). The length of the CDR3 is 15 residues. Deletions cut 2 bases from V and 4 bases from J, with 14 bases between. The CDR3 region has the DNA TGTGCCAGCAGTTTAGGAGCAGGGCGGATCACTGAAGCTTTCTTT. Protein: CASSLGAGRITEAFF.

The CDR3 sequence: CASSQDGPSTDTQYF. The CDR3 DNA sequence: TGTGCCAGCAGCCAGGACGGTCCCAGCACAGATACGCAGTATTTT. This chain uses TRBV7-3 with TRBJ2-3; no clear D gene. CDR3 length: 15 amino acids. Germline CDR1 SGHTA, CDR2 FQGTGA. The V end lost 5 bases, the J end lost 0 bases, and 12 bases lay between the germline ends.

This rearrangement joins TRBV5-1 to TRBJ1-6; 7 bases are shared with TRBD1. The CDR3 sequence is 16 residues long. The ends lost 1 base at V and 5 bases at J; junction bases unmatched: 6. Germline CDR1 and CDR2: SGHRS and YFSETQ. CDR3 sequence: CASSLIPGTDNSPLHF. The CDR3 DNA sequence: TGCGCCAGCAGCTTGATCCCCGGGACAGATAATTCACCCCTCCACTTT.

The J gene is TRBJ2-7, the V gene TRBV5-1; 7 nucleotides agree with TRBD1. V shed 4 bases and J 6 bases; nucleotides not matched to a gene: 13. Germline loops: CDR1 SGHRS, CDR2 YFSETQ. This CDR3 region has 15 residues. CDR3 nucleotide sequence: TGCGCCAGCAGCGTCCAGGGGGTGGCGGCGGGCGAGCAGTACTTC. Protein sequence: CASSVQGVAAGEQYF.

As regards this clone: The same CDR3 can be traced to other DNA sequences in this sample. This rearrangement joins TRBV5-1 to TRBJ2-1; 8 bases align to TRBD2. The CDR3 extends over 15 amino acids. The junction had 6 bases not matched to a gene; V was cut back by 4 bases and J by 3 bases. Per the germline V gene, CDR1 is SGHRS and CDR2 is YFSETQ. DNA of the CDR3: TGCGCCAGCAGCCCAACTAGCGGCAGCTACAATGAGCAGTTCTTC. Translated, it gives CASSPTSGSYNEQFF.

CDR3 nucleotides: TGTGCCAGCAGCCGCCCGGGGGGGGCAGGCACTGAAGCTTTCTTT. This codes for CASSRPGGAGTEAFF. The chain joins TRBV7-9 to TRBJ1-1; D perhaps matches TRBD1 (6 bases). Trimming removed 5 bases at V and 4 bases at J, with 17 bases between. This CDR3 has 15 amino acids. CDR1 is SEHNR, CDR2 FQNEAQ, per germline (reference sequence).

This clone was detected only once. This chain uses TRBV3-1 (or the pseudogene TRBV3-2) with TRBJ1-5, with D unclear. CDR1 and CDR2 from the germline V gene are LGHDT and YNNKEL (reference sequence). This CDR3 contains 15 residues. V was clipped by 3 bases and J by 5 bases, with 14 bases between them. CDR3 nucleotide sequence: TGTGCCAGCAGCCAGACCCTGACCTTGGATCAGCCCCAGCATTTT. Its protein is CASSQTLTLDQPQHF.

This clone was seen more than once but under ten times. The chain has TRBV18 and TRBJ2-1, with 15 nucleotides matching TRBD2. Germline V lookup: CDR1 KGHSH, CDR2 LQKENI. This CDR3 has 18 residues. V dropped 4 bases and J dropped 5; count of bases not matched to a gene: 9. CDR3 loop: CASSQRTSGGAGDNEQFF. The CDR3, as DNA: TGTGCCAGCTCACAGAGGACTAGCGGGGGGGCCGGGGACAATGAGCAGTTCTTC.

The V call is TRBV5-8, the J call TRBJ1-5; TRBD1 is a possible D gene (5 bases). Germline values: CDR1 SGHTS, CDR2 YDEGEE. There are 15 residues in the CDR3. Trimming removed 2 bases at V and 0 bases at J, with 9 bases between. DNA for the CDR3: TGTGCCAGCAGCTTTTCGGGGGATAGCAATCAGCCCCAGCATTTT. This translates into CASSFSGDSNQPQHF.

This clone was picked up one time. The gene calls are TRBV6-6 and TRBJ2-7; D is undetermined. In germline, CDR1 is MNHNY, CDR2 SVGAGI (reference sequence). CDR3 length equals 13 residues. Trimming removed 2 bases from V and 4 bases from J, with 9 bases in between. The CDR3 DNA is TGTGCCAGCAGTTACGACCTTCTTTACGAGCAGTACTTC. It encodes CASSYDLLYEQYF.

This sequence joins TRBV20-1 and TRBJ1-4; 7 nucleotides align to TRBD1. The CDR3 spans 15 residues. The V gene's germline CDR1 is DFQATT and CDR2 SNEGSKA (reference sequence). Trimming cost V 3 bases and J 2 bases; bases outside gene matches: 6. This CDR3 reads CSASSRDSTNEKLFF. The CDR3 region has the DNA TGCAGTGCTAGTAGTCGGGACAGTACTAATGAAAAACTGTTTTTT.

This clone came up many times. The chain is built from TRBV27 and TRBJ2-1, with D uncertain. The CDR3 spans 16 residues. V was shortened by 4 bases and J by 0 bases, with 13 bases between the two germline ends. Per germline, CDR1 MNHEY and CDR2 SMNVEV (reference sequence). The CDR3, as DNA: TGTGCCAGCAGTTCTCTCGGTATTGACTCCTACAATGAGCAGTTCTTC. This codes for CASSSLGIDSYNEQFF.

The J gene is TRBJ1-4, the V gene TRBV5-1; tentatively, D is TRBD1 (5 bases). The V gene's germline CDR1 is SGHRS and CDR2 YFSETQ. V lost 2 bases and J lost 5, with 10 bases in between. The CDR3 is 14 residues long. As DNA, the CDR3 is TGCGCCAGCAGCTTAGGGACGGGCAATGAAAAACTGTTTTTT. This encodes CASSLGTGNEKLFF.

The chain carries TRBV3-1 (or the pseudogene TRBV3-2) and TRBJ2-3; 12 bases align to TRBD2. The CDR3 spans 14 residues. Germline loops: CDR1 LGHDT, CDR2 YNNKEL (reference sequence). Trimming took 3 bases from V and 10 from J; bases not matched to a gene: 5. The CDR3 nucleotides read TGTGCCAGCAGCCAGTGGACTAGCGGGGATCCGCAGTATTTT. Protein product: CASSQWTSGDPQYF.

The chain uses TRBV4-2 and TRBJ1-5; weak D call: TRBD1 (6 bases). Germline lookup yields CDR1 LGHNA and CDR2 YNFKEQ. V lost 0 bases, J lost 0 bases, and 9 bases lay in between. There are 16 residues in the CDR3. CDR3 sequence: CASSQENRASNQPQHF. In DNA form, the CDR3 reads TGTGCCAGCAGCCAAGAGAACAGGGCTAGCAATCAGCCCCAGCATTTT.

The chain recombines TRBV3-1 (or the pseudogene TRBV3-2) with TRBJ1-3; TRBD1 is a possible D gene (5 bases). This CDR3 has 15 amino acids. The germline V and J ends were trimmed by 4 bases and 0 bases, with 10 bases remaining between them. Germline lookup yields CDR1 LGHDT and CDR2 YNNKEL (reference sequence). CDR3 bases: TGTGCCAGCAGCCCCAGACAGCTCTCTGGAAACACCATATATTTT. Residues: CASSPRQLSGNTIYF.

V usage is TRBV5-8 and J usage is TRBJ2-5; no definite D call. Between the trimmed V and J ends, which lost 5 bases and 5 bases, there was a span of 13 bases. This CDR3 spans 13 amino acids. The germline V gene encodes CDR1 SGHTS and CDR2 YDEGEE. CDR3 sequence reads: CASRLPDLETQYF. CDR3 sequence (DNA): TGTGCCAGCAGGCTGCCGGATCTGGAGACCCAGTACTTC.

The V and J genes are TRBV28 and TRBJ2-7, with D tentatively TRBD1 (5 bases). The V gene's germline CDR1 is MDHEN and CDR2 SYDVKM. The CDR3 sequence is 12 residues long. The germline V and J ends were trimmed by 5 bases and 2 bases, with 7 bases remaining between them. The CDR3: CASSRQPYEQYF. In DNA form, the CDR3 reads TGTGCCAGCAGTCGACAGCCCTACGAGCAGTACTTC.